A single sample gave rise to the 2 T cell receptor beta chains below, sequenced in a study of blood T cells in healthy people across ages (dated by TCRdb to between 2015 and 2016). Library construction relied on 5' RACE. Data came from an Illumina HiSeq 2500. A second PCR of about 7 to 12 cycles was run with a J-beta primer mix and a sample-barcoded 5' primer. The public reads were quality trimmed at Q25 with fastp and then assembled into clones with MiXCR by TCRdb, keeping productive beta chains. Each record represents a unique CDR3 protein, reported with the most common genes and DNA among its rows. Here the sample has roughly 1,100,000 distinct CDR3 sequences; roughly a quarter occur a single time. The ten biggest clones cover approximately 0.79% of the sample. The data were also submitted as part of a second study, on T cells of mothers and their children.

Material: blood. The receptors come from a girl aged 2-10 years in good health.

This clonotype occurred many times. This chain joins TRBV14 and TRBJ1-4; no clear D. Germline V lookup: CDR1 SGHDN, CDR2 FVKESK. Between the trimmed V and J ends, which lost 1 base and 5 bases, there was a span of 17 bases. The CDR3 spans 17 residues. In DNA form, the CDR3 reads TGTGCCAGCAGCCAAGGGAGCCCCGTGGCGCGGAATGAAAAACTGTTTTTT. Its translation is CASSQGSPVARNEKLFF.

The chain recombines TRBV6-6 with TRBJ2-6, with a tentative D call TRBD2 (5 bases). The V and J ends lost 10 bases and 0 bases respectively, with 13 bases between them. Germline V gives CDR1 MNHNY, CDR2 SVGAGI (reference sequence). The CDR3 runs to 15 residues. CDR3 in amino acids: CAIEGLISGANVLTF. CDR3 in DNA: TGTGCCATCGAGGGCTTGATCTCTGGGGCCAACGTCCTGACTTTC.